This paragraph reports one T cell receptor (beta chain). Trimming cost V 3 bases and J 3 bases; bases outside gene matches: 2. The CDR3 extends over 14 amino acids. Germline CDR1 MNHNS, CDR2 SASEGT. This sample was included in a study of T cell changes during pregnancy in multiple sclerosis. Clones were read by immunoSEQ multiplex PCR, and TCRdb kept only the in-frame ones, dropping some. In the table there are nearly 110,000 clones, 80% to 95% of which are singletons. Sequences were derived from peripheral blood, sampled after pregnancy. The chain links TRBV6-1 to TRBJ1-5; TRBD1 aligns across 7 bases. The clonotype comes from a female donor with multiple sclerosis, enrolled in a pregnancy study. The CDR3 bases are TGTGCCAGCAGTGACGGGACAGCCAATCAGCCCCAGCATTTT. It specifies CASSDGTANQPQHF.